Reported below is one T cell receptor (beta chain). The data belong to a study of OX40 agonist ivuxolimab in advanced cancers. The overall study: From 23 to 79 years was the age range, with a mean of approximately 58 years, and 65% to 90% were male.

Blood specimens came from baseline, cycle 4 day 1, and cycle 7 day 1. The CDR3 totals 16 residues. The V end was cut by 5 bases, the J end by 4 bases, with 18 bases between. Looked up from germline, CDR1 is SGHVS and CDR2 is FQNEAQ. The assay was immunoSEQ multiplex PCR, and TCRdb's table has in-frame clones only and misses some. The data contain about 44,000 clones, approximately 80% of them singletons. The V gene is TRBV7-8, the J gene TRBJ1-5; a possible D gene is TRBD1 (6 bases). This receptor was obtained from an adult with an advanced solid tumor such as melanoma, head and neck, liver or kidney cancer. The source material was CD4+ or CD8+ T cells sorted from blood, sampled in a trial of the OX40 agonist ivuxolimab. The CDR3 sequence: CASSPRRGERNQPQHF. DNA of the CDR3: TGTGCCAGCAGCCCGCGTAGGGGGGAACGGAATCAGCCCCAGCATTTT.